The entry below gives a single TCR beta chain sequence along with its context. The target antigen is unknown. This specimen belongs to a study of T cell responses to AZD1222 COVID-19 vaccine. The study, taken as a whole, reports: CD4 TCRs associated with vaccination spanned spike, dominating at 160-218 and 743-854. AZD1222 recipients seropositive at baseline numbered only 5 or 6.

Data came from immunoSEQ multiplex PCR; TCRdb stores just in-frame clones and leaves some out. This sample carries roughly 150,000 clones, 75% to 90% of them seen once, and the ten largest clones take roughly 6.9%. The CDR3 loop spans 15 amino acids. The sequence was obtained from an adult who had recovered from COVID-19. Sequences were derived from peripheral blood, sampled after recovery from COVID-19. The V and J genes are TRBV12-2 and TRBJ1-2; the table's D call, TRBD1, was not checked against the DNA. TRBV12-2 is a pseudogene. This CDR3 is CASRFSQGKCYGYTF. CDR3 coding DNA: TGTGCAAGTCGCTTCTCACAGGGAAAATGCTATGGCTACACCTTC.